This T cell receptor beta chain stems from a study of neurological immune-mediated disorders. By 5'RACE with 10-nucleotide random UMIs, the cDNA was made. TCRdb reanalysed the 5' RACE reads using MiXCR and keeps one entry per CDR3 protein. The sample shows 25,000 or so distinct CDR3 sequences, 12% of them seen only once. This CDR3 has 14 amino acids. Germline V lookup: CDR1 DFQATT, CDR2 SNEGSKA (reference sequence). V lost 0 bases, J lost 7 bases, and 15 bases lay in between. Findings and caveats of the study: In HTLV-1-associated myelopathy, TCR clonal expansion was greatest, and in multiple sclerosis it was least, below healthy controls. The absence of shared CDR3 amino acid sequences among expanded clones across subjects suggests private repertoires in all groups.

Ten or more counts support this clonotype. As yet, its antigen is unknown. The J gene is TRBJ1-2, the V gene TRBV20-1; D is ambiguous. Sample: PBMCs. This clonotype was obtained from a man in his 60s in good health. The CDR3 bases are TGCAGTGCTAGAGATCCGGCCCGCGCGGGTGGCTACACCTTC. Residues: CSARDPARAGGYTF.